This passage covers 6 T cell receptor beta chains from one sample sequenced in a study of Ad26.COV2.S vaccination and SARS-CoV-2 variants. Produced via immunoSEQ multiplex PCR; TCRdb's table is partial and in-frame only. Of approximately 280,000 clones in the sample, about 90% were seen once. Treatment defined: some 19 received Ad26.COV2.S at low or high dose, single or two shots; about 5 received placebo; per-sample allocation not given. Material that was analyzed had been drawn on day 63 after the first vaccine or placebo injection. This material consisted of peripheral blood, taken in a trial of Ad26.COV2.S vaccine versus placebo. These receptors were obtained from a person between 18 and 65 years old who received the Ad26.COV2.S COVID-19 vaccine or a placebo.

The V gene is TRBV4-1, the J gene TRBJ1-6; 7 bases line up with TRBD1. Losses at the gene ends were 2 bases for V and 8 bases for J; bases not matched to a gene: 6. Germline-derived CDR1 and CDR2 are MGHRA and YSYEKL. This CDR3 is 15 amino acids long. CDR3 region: CASSQNEGAYSPLHF. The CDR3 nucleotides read TGCGCCAGCAGCCAAAACGAGGGGGCTTATTCACCCCTCCACTTT.

The CDR3 region is CASSEPGQGSSYEQYF. As DNA, the CDR3 is TGTGCCAGCAGCGAACCCGGACAGGGCTCCTCCTACGAGCAGTACTTC. This sequence joins TRBV11-2 and TRBJ2-7; 8 bases line up with TRBD1. The germline CDR1 and CDR2 sequences are SGHAT and FQNNGV. V gave up 5 bases and J gave up 0 bases; unmatched junction bases: 9. The CDR3 contains 16 residues. The full variable domain, completed using reference TRBV11-2 and TRBJ2-7, is EAGVAQSPRYKIIEKRQSVAFWCNPISGHATLYWYQQILGQGPKLLIQFQNNGVVDDSQLPKDRFSAERLKGVDSTLKIQPAKLEDSAVYLCASSEPGQGSSYEQYFGPGTRLTVT.

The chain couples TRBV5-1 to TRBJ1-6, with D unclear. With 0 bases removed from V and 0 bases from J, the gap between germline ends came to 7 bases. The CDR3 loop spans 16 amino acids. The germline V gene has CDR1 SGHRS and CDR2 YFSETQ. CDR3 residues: CASSLDSYSYNSPLHF. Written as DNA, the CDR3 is TGCGCCAGCAGCTTGGACAGCTACTCCTATAATTCACCCCTCCACTTT.

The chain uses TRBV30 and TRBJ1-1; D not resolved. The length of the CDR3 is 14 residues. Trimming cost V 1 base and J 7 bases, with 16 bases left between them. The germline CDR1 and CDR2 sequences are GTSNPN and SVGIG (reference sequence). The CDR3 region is CAWSAPPEAIEAFF. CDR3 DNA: TGTGCCTGGAGTGCCCCCCCGGAGGCAATTGAAGCTTTCTTT.

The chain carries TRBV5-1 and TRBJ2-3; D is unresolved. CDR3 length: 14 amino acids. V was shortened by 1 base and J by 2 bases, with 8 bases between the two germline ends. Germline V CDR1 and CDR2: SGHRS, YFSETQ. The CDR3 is CASSLTEATDTQYF. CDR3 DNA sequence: TGCGCCAGCAGCTTGACAGAGGCCACAGATACGCAGTATTTT.

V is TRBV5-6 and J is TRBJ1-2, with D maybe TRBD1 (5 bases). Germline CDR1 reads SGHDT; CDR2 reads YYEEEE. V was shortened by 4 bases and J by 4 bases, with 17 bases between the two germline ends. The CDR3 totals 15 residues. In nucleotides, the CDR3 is TGTGCCAGCAGCATCAACAGGAGAACGATCTATGGCTACACCTTC. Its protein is CASSINRRTIYGYTF.